The sample holds many counts of the clone carrying this T cell receptor beta chain. No antigen is known for it. Samples came from axillary lymph nodes draining the breast cancer. This sample was included in a study of breast tumors, draining lymph nodes, adjacent tissues. Trimming took off 8 bases at V and 3 bases at J, with 8 bases between the two ends. The CDR3 covers 11 residues. Germline loops: CDR1 SNHLY, CDR2 FYNNEI. Study findings and constraints: Tumor T cell lymph node origin was a supported hypothesis, not proven. Tumor repertoires ranked between lymph nodes and nontumor tissue in diversity, with V and J gene preferences.

TCRdb re-called the multiplex PCR reads through MiXCR, storing one row per CDR3 protein. The profile covers nearly 110,000 distinct CDR3 sequences, with roughly 29% appearing a single time and 4.5% to 7% taken by the ten largest. The chain carries TRBV2 and TRBJ2-7, with D perhaps TRBD1 (5 bases). This clonotype was obtained from a female donor with breast cancer. Some clones in this sample may be carry-over from other donors' samples. The sequencing input was axillary lymph node tissue. The CDR3 reads CASGQVYEQYF. CDR3 sequence (DNA): TGTGCCAGCGGACAAGTCTACGAGCAGTACTTC. The variable domain in full, completed from reference TRBV2 and TRBJ2-7, reads EPEVTQTPSHQVTQMGQEVILRCVPISNHLYFYWYRQILGQKVEFLVSFYNNEISEKSEIFDDQFSVERPDGSNFTLKIRSTKLEDSAMYFCASGQVYEQYFGPGTRLTVT.